This T cell receptor (beta chain) appears in the sequencing data of a study of CD8 T cells in Susac syndrome. RNA in amounts of roughly 0.5 to 1 ug was reverse transcribed with random hexamers. In TCRdb, the immunoSEQ multiplex PCR reads were re-called with MiXCR into one record per CDR3 protein. The sample consists of 180,000 or so distinct CDR3 sequences, more than 90% of them appearing once. The healthy controls were matched to patients by age and sex. Trimming took off 7 bases at V and 7 bases at J, with 14 bases between the two ends. Germline V gene lookup returns CDR1 SNHLY and CDR2 FYNNEI. The CDR3 has 13 residues.

The rearrangement links TRBV2 to TRBJ1-5; possible D gene TRBD1, 6 bases. Specimen: CD4+ T cells from PBMCs. The clonotype originates from a human donor in good health. The CDR3 spells CASTTIGGQPQHF. The CDR3 region has the DNA TGTGCCAGCACTACCATCGGGGGCCAGCCCCAGCATTTT.